Following are 14 T cell receptor beta chains from one sample sequenced in a study of T cell responses to AZD1222 COVID-19 vaccine. TCRdb's table, derived via immunoSEQ multiplex PCR, lists solely in-frame clones and lacks some. The sample includes over 130,000 clones, 92% of them seen just once. The sequencing used peripheral blood, collected 28 days after the second AZD1222 dose. These receptors all stem from an adult who received the AZD1222 COVID-19 vaccine.

The chain employs TRBV6-5 and TRBJ1-1, with D maybe TRBD1 (5 bases). The CDR3 is 14 residues long. Trimming left V 6 bases short and J 1 base short, with 12 bases between. The germline V gene encodes CDR1 MNHEY and CDR2 SVGAGI. CDR3 region: CASRPPGRNTEAFF. The CDR3 DNA follows: TGTGCCAGCAGGCCACCGGGACGGAACACTGAAGCTTTCTTT.

This chain joins TRBV11-3 and TRBJ2-1; 10 positions agree with TRBD2. CDR1 SGHNT and CDR2 YENEEA come from the germline V gene. The CDR3 covers 16 residues. V dropped 8 bases and J dropped 6; count of bases not matched to a gene: 13. CDR3 amino acids: CASRRDASGSSNEQFF. The CDR3 DNA follows: TGTGCCAGCCGCCGAGATGCTAGCGGGAGTAGCAATGAGCAGTTCTTC.

The V call is TRBV10-3, the J call TRBJ2-7; TRBD1 aligns across 8 bases. CDR3 length: 14 residues. The junction had 5 bases not matched to a gene; V was cut back by 3 bases and J by 4 bases. Germline V gene lookup returns CDR1 ENHRY and CDR2 SYGVKD. Here the CDR3 DNA reads TGTGCCATCAGTGATTTCGGACAGGGATACGAGCAGTACTTC. Encoded protein: CAISDFGQGYEQYF.

The chain combines TRBV9 with TRBJ2-7, with D tentatively TRBD1 or TRBD2 (5 bases each). The germline CDR1 and CDR2 sequences are SGDLS and YYNGEE. The ends were cut back, 0 bases at V and 4 bases at J, with 14 bases in the middle. The CDR3 runs 15 residues. CDR3 DNA sequence: TGTGCCAGCAGCGTAGGACCCGGGGACCCTTACGAGCAGTACTTC. It specifies CASSVGPGDPYEQYF.

V and J are TRBV28 and TRBJ2-7; D possibly uses TRBD1 or TRBD2 (6 bases each). The CDR3 loop spans 14 amino acids. Trimming pared 6 bases from V and 3 bases from J, leaving 15 bases between. In germline, CDR1 is MDHEN, CDR2 SYDVKM. The CDR3 loop is CASRDGGEGYEQYF. The CDR3 nucleotides read TGTGCCAGCAGAGACGGGGGCGAGGGCTACGAGCAGTACTTC. The complete variable domain, with remaining parts taken from reference TRBV28 and TRBJ2-7, reads DVKVTQSSRYLVKRTGEKVFLECVQDMDHENMFWYRQDPGLGLRLIYFSYDVKMKEKGDIPEGYSVSREKKERFSLILESASTNQTSMYLCASRDGGEGYEQYFGPGTRLTVT.

J is TRBJ1-1 and V is TRBV5-1; no firm D call. The germline V and J ends were trimmed by 0 bases and 1 base, with 7 bases remaining between them. The length of the CDR3 is 14 residues. Per germline, CDR1 SGHRS and CDR2 YFSETQ. This chain's CDR3 is CASSLGGENTEAFF. The CDR3 DNA reads as TGCGCCAGCAGCTTGGGGGGTGAGAACACTGAAGCTTTCTTT.

As concerns this clone: The sample holds other DNA sequences that translate to the same CDR3. This chain joins TRBV9 and TRBJ1-3; D gene ambiguous. The CDR3 runs 12 residues. V shed 3 bases and J shed 3 bases, with 4 bases lying between them. Germline CDR1 SGDLS, CDR2 YYNGEE. The CDR3: CASSGSGNTIYF. In DNA, the CDR3 is TGTGCCAGCAGCGGCAGTGGAAACACCATATATTTT. The whole variable domain, remainder taken from reference TRBV9 and TRBJ1-3, is DSGVTQTPKHLITATGQRVTLRCSPRSGDLSVYWYQQSLDQGLQFLIQYYNGEERAKGNILERFSAQQFPDLHSELNLSSLELGDSALYFCASSGSGNTIYFGEGSWLTVV.

This chain uses TRBV3-1 (or the pseudogene TRBV3-2) with TRBJ2-2, with D perhaps matching TRBD2 (5 bases). CDR1 and CDR2 from the germline V gene are LGHDT and YNNKEL (reference sequence). The V and J ends lost 4 bases and 7 bases respectively, with 16 bases between them. This CDR3 region has 15 residues. The CDR3 sequence: CASSPMRSRGGELFF. CDR3 DNA sequence: TGTGCCAGCAGCCCTATGAGGTCACGGGGCGGGGAGCTGTTTTTT.

The chain joins TRBV6-1 to TRBJ2-3; TRBD2 matches at 11 bases. From germline, CDR1 is MNHNS and CDR2 SASEGT. J lost 6 bases, V lost 1 base, and 6 bases had no gene match. This CDR3 spans 16 amino acids. The CDR3 DNA reads as TGTGCCAGCAGTGAAGTTTCTAGCGGGGGGCTCGATACGCAGTATTTT. Protein sequence: CASSEVSSGGLDTQYF.

The rearrangement uses TRBV28 and TRBJ1-2; no firm D call. The CDR3 sequence is 10 residues long. The V gene lost 4 bases and the J gene lost 8 bases, with 5 bases spanning the gap. From germline, CDR1 is MDHEN and CDR2 SYDVKM. The CDR3 here is CASSSRGYTF. The CDR3 DNA reads TGTGCCAGCAGTTCCCGGGGCTACACCTTC.

V usage is TRBV19 and J usage is TRBJ2-7; no definite D call. V lost 10 bases and J 4 bases, leaving 14 bases between the germline ends. The V gene's germline CDR1 is LNHDA and CDR2 SQIVND (reference sequence). The CDR3 sequence is 12 residues long. CDR3 nucleotides: TGTGCCACTCGGACGTCCGAATACGAGCAGTACTTC. Protein: CATRTSEYEQYF.

The chain recombines TRBV28 with TRBJ1-1; D may be TRBD1 (6 bases). The CDR3 extends over 15 amino acids. V lost 1 base, J lost 4 bases, and 13 bases lay in between. Germline values: CDR1 MDHEN, CDR2 SYDVKM. CDR3 DNA: TGTGCCAGCAGTTTATTTGTGGGGGCGGGCACTGAAGCTTTCTTT. Protein: CASSLFVGAGTEAFF.

The table lists this clone with a few counts. The V and J genes are TRBV20-1 and TRBJ1-2; 8 nucleotides line up with TRBD1. The ends lost 5 bases at V and 7 bases at J; junction bases unmatched: 3. The germline gives CDR1 DFQATT, CDR2 SNEGSKA (reference sequence). This CDR3 is 11 amino acids long. The CDR3 sequence is CSADRGRGYTF. As DNA, the CDR3 is TGCAGTGCTGACAGGGGACGTGGCTACACCTTC.

This chain links TRBV5-1 with TRBJ1-6; TRBD1 is a possible D gene (6 bases). CDR3 size: 17 residues. V was clipped by 0 bases and J by 5 bases, with 15 bases between them. The germline V gene has CDR1 SGHRS and CDR2 YFSETQ. Written as DNA, the CDR3 is TGCGCCAGCAGCTTGGTTGCAGGGGCGCGGGATAATTCACCCCTCCACTTT. Translation gives CASSLVAGARDNSPLHF.